Detailed here is one T cell receptor (beta chain). Its antigen is unknown. Base-call qualities are not available, and no considerably larger clone is one nucleotide away. The sample holds other DNA sequences that translate to the same CDR3. This sample is part of a study of cytomegalovirus exposure and HLA in healthy donors (dated by TCRdb to about 2017). As for the study more broadly: According to a later analysis, the roughly 130 validation repertoires were produced on the same platform as the 680 or so repertoires of the first cohort. The study aimed to test whether cataloging public T cell receptors could reveal signatures of past pathogen exposure. Besides the first cohort of roughly 660 subjects, a separate validation cohort made up of some 110 different subjects was used. To predict cytomegalovirus infection status, the study combined high-throughput TCR immunosequencing, statistical association of individual TCRs with disease status, and machine learning.

Library prep was done by the immunoSEQ multiplex PCR assay. Concerning the study's data processing: A statistical classification framework was developed to diagnose cytomegalovirus status using the catalog of TCR beta chain sequences. TCRdb's version of the immuneACCESS table is confined to in-frame rearrangements and falls short of the full clone set. An unresolved V gene accounts for under half of the shortfall where checked; the remainder is of unknown origin. That table supplies the V and J calls and clone size; D and trimming were determined from the DNA. The sample profile shows 100,000 to 150,000 clones; roughly nine tenths of them were found once. About 2% of the sample is held by the ten biggest clonotypes. Donors formed part of the validation cohort, which comprised about 130 subjects and was distinct from the first cohort of under 850 subjects. The CDR3, from cysteine to phenylalanine, totals 11 residues. Only CDR3 DNA remains: 33 bases, in frame from the first base. At the junction V is shortened by 5 bases and J by 2 bases, with 3 bases in between. The germline V gene (reference sequence) gives CDR1 as LNHDA and CDR2 as SQIVND.

Paper-wide results and their limitations: The classifier was reported to diagnose cytomegalovirus status with high specificity and sensitivity in both the original and validation cohorts. The validation cohort had no HLA typing available for a later analysis, so co-occurrence within that cohort was assessed over all 130 or so repertoires. The authors suggested that the approach could potentially be generalized to other disease states and immunological phenotypes. The study listed approximately 150 TCR beta chains as associated with cytomegalovirus. Most TCR sequences were seen in very few donors, while some public TCRs were found in many individuals. Three of the identified cytomegalovirus-associated TCR beta chains were confirmed in vitro to be specific for cytomegalovirus antigens. Of the cluster scores, roughly 93% were above 0 in a later analysis, which found that TCRs clustered in the first cohort also tended to co-occur in the 90 to 150 validation repertoires.

The TCR sequence derives from a woman between 18 and 29 years old in good health and CMV-seronegative. The specimen was PBMCs. The rearrangement joined TRBV19 to TRBJ1-2, with the D segment identity uncertain. The CDR3 amino acid sequence is: CASSENYGYTF. The DNA is as follows: TGTGCCAGTAGTGAGAACTATGGCTACACCTTC. The entire variable domain, with the stretches around the CDR3 drawn from the reference TRBV19 and TRBJ1-2 proteins, is DGGITQSPKYLFRKEGQNVTLSCEQNLNHDAMYWYRQDPGQGLRLIYYSQIVNDFQKGDIAEGYSVSREKKESFPLTVTSAQKNPTAFYLCASSENYGYTFGSGTRLTVV.